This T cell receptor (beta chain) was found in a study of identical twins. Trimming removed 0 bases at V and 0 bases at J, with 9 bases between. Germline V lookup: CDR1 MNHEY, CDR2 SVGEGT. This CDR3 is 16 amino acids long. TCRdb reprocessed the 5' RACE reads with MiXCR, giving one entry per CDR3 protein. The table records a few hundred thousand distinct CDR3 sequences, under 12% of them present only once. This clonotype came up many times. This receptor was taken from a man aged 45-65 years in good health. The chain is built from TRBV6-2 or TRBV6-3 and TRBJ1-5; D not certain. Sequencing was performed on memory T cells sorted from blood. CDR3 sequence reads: CASSYSQGNSNQPQHF. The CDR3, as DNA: TGTGCCAGCAGTTACTCGCAAGGGAATAGCAATCAGCCCCAGCATTTT.